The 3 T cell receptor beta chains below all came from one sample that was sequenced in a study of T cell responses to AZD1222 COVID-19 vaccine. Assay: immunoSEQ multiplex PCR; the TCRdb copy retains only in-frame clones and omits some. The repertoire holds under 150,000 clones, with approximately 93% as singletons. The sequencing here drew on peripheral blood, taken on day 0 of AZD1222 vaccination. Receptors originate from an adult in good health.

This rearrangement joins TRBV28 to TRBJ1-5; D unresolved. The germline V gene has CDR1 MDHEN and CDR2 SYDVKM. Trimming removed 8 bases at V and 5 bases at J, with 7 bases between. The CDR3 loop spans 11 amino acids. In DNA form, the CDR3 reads TGTGCCAGCGGGCCGTATCAGCCCCAGCATTTT. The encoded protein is CASGPYQPQHF.

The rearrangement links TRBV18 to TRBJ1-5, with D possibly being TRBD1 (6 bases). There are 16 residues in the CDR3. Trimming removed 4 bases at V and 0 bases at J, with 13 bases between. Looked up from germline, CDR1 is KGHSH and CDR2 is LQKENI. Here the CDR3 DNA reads TGTGCCAGCTCACAGGAGACAGGTAATAGCAATCAGCCCCAGCATTTT. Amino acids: CASSQETGNSNQPQHF.

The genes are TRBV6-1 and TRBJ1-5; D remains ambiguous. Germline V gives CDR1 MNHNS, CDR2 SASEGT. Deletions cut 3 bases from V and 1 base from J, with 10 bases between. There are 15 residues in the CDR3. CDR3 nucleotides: TGTGCCAGCAGTGAGGGGTTCGGCAGCAATCAGCCCCAGCATTTT. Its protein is CASSEGFGSNQPQHF.